The sample holds a few counts of the clone carrying this TCR beta chain. The data were taken from a study of human T cells and chemical hapten exposure. TCRdb used MiXCR to reprocess the RACE reads, holding one entry per CDR3 protein. The sample holds some 180,000 distinct CDR3 sequences, approximately 20% seen once. Time point described: patch test 1, 2 weeks after DPC sensitization. Documented treatment: therapeutic diphenylcyclopropenone sensitization with weekly scalp DPC. Germline-derived CDR1 and CDR2 are SGHAT and FQDESV (reference sequence). The length of the CDR3 is 17 residues. The V and J ends lost 6 bases and 11 bases, in that order; junction bases with no gene match: 21.

V gene TRBV11-1 combines with J gene TRBJ2-3, with 9 bases lining up with TRBD2. The material was whole blood, obtained in connection with sensitization to the hapten diphenylcyclopropenone (DPC). This clonotype originated in a woman between 45 and 60 years old with alopecia areata. Some clones in this sample may be carry-over from other donors' samples. CDR3 nucleotide sequence: TGTGCCAGCAGTTTTGGACCCCCGGGACTAGCCTCTAGTCTGCAGTATTTT. Its protein product is CASSFGPPGLASSLQYF.